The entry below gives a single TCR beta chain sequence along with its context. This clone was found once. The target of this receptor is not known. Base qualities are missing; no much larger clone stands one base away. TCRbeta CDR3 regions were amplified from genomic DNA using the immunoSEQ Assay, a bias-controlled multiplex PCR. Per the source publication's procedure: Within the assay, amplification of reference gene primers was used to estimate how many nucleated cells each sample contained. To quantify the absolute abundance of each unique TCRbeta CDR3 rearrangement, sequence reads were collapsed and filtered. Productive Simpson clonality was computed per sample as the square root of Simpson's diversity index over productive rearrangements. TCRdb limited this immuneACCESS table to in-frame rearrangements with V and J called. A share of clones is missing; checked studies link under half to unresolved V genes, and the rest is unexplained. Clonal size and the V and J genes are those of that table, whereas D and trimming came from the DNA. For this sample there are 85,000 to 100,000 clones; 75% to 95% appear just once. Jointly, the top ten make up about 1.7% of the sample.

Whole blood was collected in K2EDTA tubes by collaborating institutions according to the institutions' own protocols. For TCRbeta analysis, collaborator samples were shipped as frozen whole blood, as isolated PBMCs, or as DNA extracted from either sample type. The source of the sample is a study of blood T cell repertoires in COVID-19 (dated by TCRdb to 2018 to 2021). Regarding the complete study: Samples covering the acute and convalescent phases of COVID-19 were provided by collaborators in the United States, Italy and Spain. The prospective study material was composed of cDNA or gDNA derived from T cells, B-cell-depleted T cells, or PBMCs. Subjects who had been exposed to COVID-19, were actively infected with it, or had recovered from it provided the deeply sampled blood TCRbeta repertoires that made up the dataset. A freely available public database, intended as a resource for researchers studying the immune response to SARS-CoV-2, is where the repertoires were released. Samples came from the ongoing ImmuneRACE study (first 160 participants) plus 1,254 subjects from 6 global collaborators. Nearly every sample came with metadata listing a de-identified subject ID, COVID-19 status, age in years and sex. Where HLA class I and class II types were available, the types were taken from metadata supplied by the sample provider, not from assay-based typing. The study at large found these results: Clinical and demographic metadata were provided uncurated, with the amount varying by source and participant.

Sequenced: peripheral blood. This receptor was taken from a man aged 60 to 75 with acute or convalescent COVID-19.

The CDR3 reads CASSKQDLGVSPLHF. Here is the DNA: TGTGCCAGCAGTAAACAGGACCTAGGAGTTTCACCCCTCCACTTT. The chain was built from TRBV28 and TRBJ1-6, and possibly TRBD1, on 5 matching bases. There are 15 amino acids in the CDR3, from cysteine to phenylalanine inclusive. Just CDR3 DNA is preserved here, 45 bases in frame from base 1. V is reduced by 5 bases and J by 9 bases, leaving a spacing of 17 bases between them. CDR1 and CDR2 were assigned from the germline V gene as MDHEN and SYDVKM.